The clone carrying this T cell receptor (beta chain) has a count of ten or more. Its antigen remains unknown. Reasons for excluding patients were uncontrolled infection, other autoimmune disease, pregnancy or lactation. Regions amplified from RNA transcripts were the TCR beta CDR3 regions. The HTBI primer set was used in a first-round RT-PCR of the TCR CDR3. TCRdb itself ran the multiplex PCR reads through MiXCR, one entry per CDR3 protein. The table includes 450,000 to 700,000 distinct CDR3 sequences, roughly 46% detected once. The sample comes from a study of T cells in Graves' hyperthyroidism and ophthalmopathy. General study results and limits: Peripheral blood also featured most of the thyroid clonotypes expanded above 0.001. Before onset, by a median of around 6.4 months, the model predicted ophthalmopathy.

This sequence originates from a woman aged 18-29 years with Graves' hyperthyroidism. Sequencing was performed on peripheral blood or thyroid tissue (not recorded which).

For the CDR3, the DNA is TGCGCCAGCAGCCAAGTGCAGCGCTACGAGCAGTACTTC. It is translated as CASSQVQRYEQYF. The chain links TRBV4-1 to TRBJ2-7; D call uncertain. CDR1 MGHRA and CDR2 YSYEKL come from the germline V gene. There are 13 residues in the CDR3. With 1 base removed from V and 3 bases from J, the gap between germline ends came to 7 bases.